Below, one T cell receptor beta chain is given with its context. The antigen is undetermined. A template switching step contributed a universal primer site, while unique molecular identifiers were present in the cDNA. TCRdb redid the calling of the 5' RACE reads with MiXCR, one entry per CDR3 protein. This repertoire shows about 700,000 distinct CDR3 sequences, under 9% found once; its top ten account for around 0.98%. The record originates from a study of identical twins. The study's findings and limits: In beta out-of-frame sequences, the excess sharing between twins was weaker. The analysis was cross-sectional rather than longitudinal within donors.

Per the germline V gene, CDR1 is MNHEY and CDR2 is SVGAGI. The CDR3 loop spans 14 amino acids. Trimming cost V 1 base and J 8 bases, with 14 bases left between them. This sample was also put to use in a study of yellow fever vaccine responses in identical twins. That work states: Reported findings indicate that twins' vaccine T cell responses seemed partially convergent, partially personalized.

Sequencing used PBMCs. This chain links TRBV6-5 with TRBJ1-2; a weak D match, TRBD1 (6 bases). This receptor was identified in a woman between 18 and 30 years old in good health. The CDR3 region is CASSYFGTSGGYTF. DNA of the CDR3: TGTGCCAGCAGTTACTTCGGGACATCCGGGGGCTACACCTTC.